The clone carrying this T cell receptor (beta chain) was observed many times. Its antigen remains unidentified. Unique molecular identifiers were incorporated into the prepared TCRbeta library. TCRdb fed the PCR reads into MiXCR, producing one record per CDR3 protein. Here the sample spans about 420,000 distinct CDR3 sequences, roughly 16% being singletons. The data were obtained in a study of T-cell reconstitution after alpha-beta-depleted transplantation in children. Regarding the study as a whole: Several hundred expanded graft clones reportedly supplied alpha-beta T cells about two months after transplant. Day-60 TCRbeta diversity that was high in some patients was derived from surviving recipient T cells and thymic progenitors. Fresh T-cell production supplied most of the T-cell counts and diversity seen one year after transplant.

V lost 3 bases, J lost 3 bases, and 0 bases stayed unmatched. CDR3 length: 14 residues. Germline assignment: CDR1 MNHEY and CDR2 SMNVEV (reference sequence). The V and J genes are TRBV27 and TRBJ2-7; TRBD2 matches at 12 bases. Specimen: PBMCs, mostly from graft donor cells, collected 360 days after TCRalphabeta/CD19-depleted stem cell transplant. This clonotype was obtained from a boy under two years old who had a stem cell transplant for Wiskott-Aldrich syndrome, so the T cells may come from the graft donor. Written as DNA, the CDR3 is TGTGCCAGCAGTTTGACTAGCGGGGGCTACGAGCAGTACTTC. Translation: CASSLTSGGYEQYF.